The 8 T cell receptor beta chains listed next were all sequenced from one sample in a study of cytomegalovirus exposure and HLA in healthy donors. The PCR employed 60 Vbeta primers together with 13 Jbeta primers. The assay was immunoSEQ multiplex PCR, and TCRdb's table has in-frame clones only and misses some. This repertoire comprises about 170,000 clones; its ten largest clones make up less than 0.95%. The specimen was PBMCs. These receptors were obtained from a woman under 30 in good health and CMV-seropositive.

The gene calls are TRBV5-1 and TRBJ2-2, with 12 bases matching TRBD1. V was pared by 4 bases and J by 4 bases, with 11 bases of the junction left unmatched. CDR3 length: 18 amino acids. Germline V gene lookup returns CDR1 SGHRS and CDR2 YFSETQ. CDR3 in amino acids: CASSMEGQGARGTGELFF. CDR3 DNA: TGCGCCAGCAGCATGGAGGGACAGGGGGCGCGTGGCACCGGGGAGCTGTTTTTT.

The chain is built from TRBV19 and TRBJ1-5, with 10 bases identical to TRBD1. The trim removed 5 bases at V and 2 bases at J, leaving 15 bases unmatched. The length of the CDR3 is 19 residues. Germline V CDR1 and CDR2: LNHDA, SQIVND (reference sequence). CDR3 in DNA: TGTGCCAGTAGTTCCAACCGGGACAGGGGTATGATTGGCAATCAGCCCCAGCATTTT. Its protein product is CASSSNRDRGMIGNQPQHF.

This chain connects TRBV7-2 to TRBJ1-2, with 11 nucleotides matching TRBD1. The trim removed 5 bases at V and 3 bases at J, leaving 5 bases unmatched. The CDR3 is 15 amino acids. CDR1 SGHTA and CDR2 FQGNSA come from the germline V gene. This CDR3 reads CASSPRTGGDYGYTF. The CDR3 bases are TGTGCCAGCAGCCCCCGGACAGGGGGCGACTATGGCTACACCTTC.

CDR3 amino acids: CAISPGQGRDYGYTF. As DNA, the CDR3 is TGTGCCATCAGCCCGGGACAGGGGAGGGACTATGGCTACACCTTC. The chain couples TRBV10-3 to TRBJ1-2, with TRBD1 matching over 10 bases. Germline CDR1 reads ENHRY; CDR2 reads SYGVKD. CDR3 length: 15 amino acids. V lost 6 bases, J lost 3 bases, and 7 bases stayed unmatched.

This chain joins TRBV7-2 and TRBJ2-7, with 11 bases that match TRBD1. J gave up 2 bases and V 1 base, and 4 bases lay outside the gene matches. Germline CDR1 SGHTA, CDR2 FQGNSA. The CDR3 contains 16 residues. The CDR3 loop is CASSLVPGQGAYEQYF. DNA of the CDR3: TGTGCCAGCAGCTTAGTACCGGGACAGGGGGCCTACGAGCAGTACTTC.

CDR3 bases: TGTGCCAGCAGGAGGGGGCTTGGTAATGGCTACACCTTC. Translated: CASRRGLGNGYTF. V usage is TRBV5-6 and J usage is TRBJ1-2; 7 bases fit TRBD1. Germline CDR1 reads SGHDT; CDR2 reads YYEEEE. V shed 5 bases, J shed 6 bases, and the junction held 7 bases outside the gene matches. The CDR3 loop spans 13 amino acids. The variable domain in full, completed from reference TRBV5-6 and TRBJ1-2, reads DAGVTQSPTHLIKTRGQQVTLRCSPKSGHDTVSWYQQALGQGPQFIFQYYEEEERQRGNFPDRFSGHQFPNYSSELNVNALLLGDSALYLCASRRGLGNGYTFGSGTRLTVV.

CDR3 sequence (DNA): TGTGCCAGCAGCTTGGGCTATGCAGGGGCTGAAGCTTTCTTT. Its translation is CASSLGYAGAEAFF. The gene calls are TRBV5-6 and TRBJ1-1; D perhaps matches TRBD1 (6 bases). The CDR3 length is 14 residues. Trimming cost V 0 bases and J 6 bases, with 12 bases left between them. Germline V gives CDR1 SGHDT, CDR2 YYEEEE.

The chain uses TRBV10-3 and TRBJ2-2; the match to TRBD1 covers 7 bases. This CDR3 contains 14 residues. V lost 4 bases and J lost 5; bases outside the gene matches: 4. CDR1 and CDR2 (germline): ENHRY, SYGVKD. This CDR3 is CAISAGGITGELFF. CDR3 nucleotide sequence: TGTGCCATCAGTGCAGGGGGAATTACCGGGGAGCTGTTTTTT.